What follows is one T cell receptor beta chain and its context. The sample belongs to a study of patients and donors after allogeneic stem cell transplantation. TCRdb processed the RT-PCR reads anew with MiXCR; each CDR3 protein has one entry. The data hold roughly 150,000 distinct CDR3 sequences, with 20% to 25% observed a single time. From germline, CDR1 is SGHRS and CDR2 YFSETQ. The length of the CDR3 is 17 residues. Trimming cost V 1 base and J 3 bases, with 17 bases left between them. This receptor was obtained from a human donor who was either an allogeneic HSCT recipient or a stem cell or donor lymphocyte infusion donor (not recorded which). It is not recorded whose cells these are; they may come from a transplant donor. Input material: blood, either unsorted or a sorted T cell fraction (not recorded which). The rearrangement joins TRBV5-1 to TRBJ2-1; D might be TRBD1 (7 bases). CDR3 sequence (DNA): TGCGCCAGCAGCTTGAGTCCCGGGACAGCGGGCTACAATGAGCAGTTCTTC. The encoded protein is CASSLSPGTAGYNEQFF.